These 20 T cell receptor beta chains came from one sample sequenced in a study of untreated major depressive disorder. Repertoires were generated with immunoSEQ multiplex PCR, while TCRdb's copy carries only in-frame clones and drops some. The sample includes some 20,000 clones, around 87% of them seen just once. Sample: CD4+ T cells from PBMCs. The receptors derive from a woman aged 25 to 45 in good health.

CDR3 region: CASSYATGGYNEQFF. DNA for the CDR3: TGTGCCAGCAGTTACGCGACAGGGGGGTACAATGAGCAGTTCTTC. This chain uses TRBV6-5 with TRBJ2-1; 9 bases map to TRBD1. This CDR3 contains 15 residues. Germline V gene lookup returns CDR1 MNHEY and CDR2 SVGAGI. Trimming at V came to 2 bases and at J to 4 bases, leaving 3 bases not matched to a gene.

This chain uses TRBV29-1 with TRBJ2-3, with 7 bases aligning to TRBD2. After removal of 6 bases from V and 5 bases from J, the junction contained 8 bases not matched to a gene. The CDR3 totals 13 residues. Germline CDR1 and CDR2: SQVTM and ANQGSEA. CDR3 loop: CSVGLWEGDTQYF. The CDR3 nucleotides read TGCAGCGTGGGTCTTTGGGAGGGAGATACGCAGTATTTT.

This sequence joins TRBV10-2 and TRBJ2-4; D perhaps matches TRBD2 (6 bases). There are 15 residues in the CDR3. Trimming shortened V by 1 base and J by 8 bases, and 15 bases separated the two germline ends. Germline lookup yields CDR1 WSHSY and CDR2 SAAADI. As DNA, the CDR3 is TGCGCCAGCAGTGAGTTGGGGACTGGGGCGCACATTCAGTACTTC. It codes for CASSELGTGAHIQYF.

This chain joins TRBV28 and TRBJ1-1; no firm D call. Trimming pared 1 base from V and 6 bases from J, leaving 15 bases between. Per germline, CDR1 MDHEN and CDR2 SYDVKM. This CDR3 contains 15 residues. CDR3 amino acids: CASSLLHGGPAEAFF. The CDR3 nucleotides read TGTGCCAGCAGTTTATTGCACGGCGGCCCCGCTGAAGCTTTCTTT.

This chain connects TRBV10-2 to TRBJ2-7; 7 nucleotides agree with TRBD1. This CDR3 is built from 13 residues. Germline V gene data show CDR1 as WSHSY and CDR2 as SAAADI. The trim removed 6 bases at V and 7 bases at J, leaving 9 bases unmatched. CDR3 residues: CASSFDRALEQYF. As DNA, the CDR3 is TGCGCCAGCAGCTTCGACAGGGCCTTAGAGCAGTACTTC.

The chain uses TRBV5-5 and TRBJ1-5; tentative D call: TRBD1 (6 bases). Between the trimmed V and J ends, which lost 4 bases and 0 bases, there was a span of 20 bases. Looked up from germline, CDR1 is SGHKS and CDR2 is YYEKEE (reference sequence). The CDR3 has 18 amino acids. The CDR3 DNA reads TGTGCCAGCAGCCGCGATGGGAATAGGGACACTAGCAATCAGCCCCAGCATTTT. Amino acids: CASSRDGNRDTSNQPQHF.

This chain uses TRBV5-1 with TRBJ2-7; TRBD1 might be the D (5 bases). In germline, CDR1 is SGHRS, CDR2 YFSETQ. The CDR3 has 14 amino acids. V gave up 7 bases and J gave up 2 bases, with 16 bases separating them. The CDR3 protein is CASSVSDSPYEQYF. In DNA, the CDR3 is TGCGCCAGCTCCGTTTCCGACAGTCCCTACGAGCAGTACTTC.

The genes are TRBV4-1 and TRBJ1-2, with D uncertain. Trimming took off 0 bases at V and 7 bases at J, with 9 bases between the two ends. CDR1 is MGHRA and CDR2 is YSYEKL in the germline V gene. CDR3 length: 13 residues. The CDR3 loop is CASSQDLEGGYTF. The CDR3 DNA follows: TGCGCCAGCAGCCAAGATCTCGAGGGTGGCTACACCTTC.

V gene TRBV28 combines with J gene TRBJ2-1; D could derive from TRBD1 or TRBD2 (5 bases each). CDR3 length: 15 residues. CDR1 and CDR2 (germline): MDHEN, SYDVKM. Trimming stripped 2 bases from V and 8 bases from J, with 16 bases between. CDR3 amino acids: CASSLQGTLGDEQFF. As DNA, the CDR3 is TGTGCCAGCAGTTTACAAGGGACCCTCGGAGATGAGCAGTTCTTC. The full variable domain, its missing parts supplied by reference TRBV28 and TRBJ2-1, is DVKVTQSSRYLVKRTGEKVFLECVQDMDHENMFWYRQDPGLGLRLIYFSYDVKMKEKGDIPEGYSVSREKKERFSLILESASTNQTSMYLCASSLQGTLGDEQFFGPGTRLTVL.

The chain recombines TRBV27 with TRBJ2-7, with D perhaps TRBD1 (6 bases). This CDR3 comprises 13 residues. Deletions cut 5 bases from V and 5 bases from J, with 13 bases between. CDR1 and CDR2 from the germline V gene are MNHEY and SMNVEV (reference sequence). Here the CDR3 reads CASSTPNRDEQYF. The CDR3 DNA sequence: TGTGCCAGCAGTACTCCGAACAGGGACGAGCAGTACTTC.

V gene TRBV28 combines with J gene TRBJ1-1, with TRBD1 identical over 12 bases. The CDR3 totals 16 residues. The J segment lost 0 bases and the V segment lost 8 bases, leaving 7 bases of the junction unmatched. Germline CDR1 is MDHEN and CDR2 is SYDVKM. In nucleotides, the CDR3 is TGTGCCAGCCCCCCGGGACAGGGGGCCTTGAACACTGAAGCTTTCTTT. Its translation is CASPPGQGALNTEAFF.

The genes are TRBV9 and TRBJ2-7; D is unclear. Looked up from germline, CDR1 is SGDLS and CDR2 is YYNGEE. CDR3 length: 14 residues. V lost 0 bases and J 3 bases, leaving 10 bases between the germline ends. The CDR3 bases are TGTGCCAGCAGCGTAGAGGGCAGGAGCTACGAGCAGTACTTC. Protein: CASSVEGRSYEQYF.

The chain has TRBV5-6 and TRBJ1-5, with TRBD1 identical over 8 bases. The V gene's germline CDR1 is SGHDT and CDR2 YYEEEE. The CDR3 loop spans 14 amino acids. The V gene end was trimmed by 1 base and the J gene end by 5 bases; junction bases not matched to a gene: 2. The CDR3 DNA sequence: TGTGCCAGCAGCTTGACAGGGGGAGATCAGCCCCAGCATTTT. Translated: CASSLTGGDQPQHF.

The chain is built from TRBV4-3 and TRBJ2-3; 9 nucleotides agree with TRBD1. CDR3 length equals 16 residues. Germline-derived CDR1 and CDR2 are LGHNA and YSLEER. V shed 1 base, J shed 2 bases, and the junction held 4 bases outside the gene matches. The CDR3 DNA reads TGCGCCAGCAGCCAAGTGACAGGGGGGTACACAGATACGCAGTATTTT. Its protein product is CASSQVTGGYTDTQYF.

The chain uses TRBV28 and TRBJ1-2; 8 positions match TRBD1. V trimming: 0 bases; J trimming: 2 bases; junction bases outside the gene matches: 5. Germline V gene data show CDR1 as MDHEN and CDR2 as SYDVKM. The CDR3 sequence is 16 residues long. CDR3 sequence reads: CASSLWGQEMNYGYTF. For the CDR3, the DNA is TGTGCCAGCAGTTTATGGGGACAGGAGATGAACTATGGCTACACCTTC.

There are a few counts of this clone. CDR3 protein: CASSLLATSVYEQYF. The CDR3 nucleotides are TGTGCCAGCAGCTTACTCGCGACTAGCGTGTACGAGCAGTACTTC. The rearrangement uses TRBV7-8 and TRBJ2-7, with 8 bases that match TRBD2. Losses at the gene ends were 2 bases for V and 4 bases for J; bases not matched to a gene: 7. The germline CDR1 and CDR2 sequences are SGHVS and FQNEAQ. CDR3 length equals 15 residues.

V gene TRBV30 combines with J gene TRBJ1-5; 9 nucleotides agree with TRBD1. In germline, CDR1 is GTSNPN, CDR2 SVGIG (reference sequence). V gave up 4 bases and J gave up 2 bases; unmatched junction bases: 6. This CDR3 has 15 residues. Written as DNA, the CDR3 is TGTGCCTGGAACAGGGGACAGGGAGGCAATCAGCCCCAGCATTTT. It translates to CAWNRGQGGNQPQHF. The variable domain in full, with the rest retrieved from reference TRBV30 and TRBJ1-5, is SQTIHQWPATLVQPVGSPLSLECTVEGTSNPNLYWYRQAAGRGLQLLFYSVGIGQISSEVPQNLSASRPQDRQFILSSKKLLLSDSGFYLCAWNRGQGGNQPQHFGDGTRLSIL.

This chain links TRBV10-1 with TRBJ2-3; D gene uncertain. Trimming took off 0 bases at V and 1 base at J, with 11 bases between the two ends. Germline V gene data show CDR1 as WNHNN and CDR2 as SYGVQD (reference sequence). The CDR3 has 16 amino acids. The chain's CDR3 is CASSESGRDGTDTQYF. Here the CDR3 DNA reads TGCGCCAGCAGTGAGTCGGGCAGAGACGGCACAGATACGCAGTATTTT.

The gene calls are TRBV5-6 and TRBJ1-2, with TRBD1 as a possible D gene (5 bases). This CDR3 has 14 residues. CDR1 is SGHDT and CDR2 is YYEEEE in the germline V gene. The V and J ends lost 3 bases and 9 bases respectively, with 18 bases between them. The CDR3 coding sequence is TGTGCCAGCAGCTCTGAGGGGATCGGTATGCGCTACACCTTC. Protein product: CASSSEGIGMRYTF.

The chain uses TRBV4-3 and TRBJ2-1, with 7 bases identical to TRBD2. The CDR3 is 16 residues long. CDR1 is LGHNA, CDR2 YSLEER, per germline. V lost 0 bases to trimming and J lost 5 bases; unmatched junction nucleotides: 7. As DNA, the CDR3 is TGCGCCAGCAGCCAAGATTGGGAGGGGCCGGACAATGAGCAGTTCTTC. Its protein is CASSQDWEGPDNEQFF.